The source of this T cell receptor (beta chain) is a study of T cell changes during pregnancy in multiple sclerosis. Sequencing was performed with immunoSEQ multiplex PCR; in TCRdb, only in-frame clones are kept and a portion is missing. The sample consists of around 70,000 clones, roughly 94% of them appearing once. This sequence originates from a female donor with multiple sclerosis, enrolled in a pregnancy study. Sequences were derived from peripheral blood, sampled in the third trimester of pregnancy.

The CDR3: CASRAAGGEDTQYF. In nucleotides, the CDR3 is TGTGCCAGCAGGGCCGCGGGGGGGGAGGATACGCAGTATTTT. V gene TRBV5-4 combines with J gene TRBJ2-3; TRBD2 matches 9 bases. The V gene end was trimmed by 5 bases and the J gene end by 6 bases; junction bases not matched to a gene: 7. There are 14 residues in the CDR3. The V gene's germline CDR1 is SGHNT and CDR2 YYREEE (reference sequence).